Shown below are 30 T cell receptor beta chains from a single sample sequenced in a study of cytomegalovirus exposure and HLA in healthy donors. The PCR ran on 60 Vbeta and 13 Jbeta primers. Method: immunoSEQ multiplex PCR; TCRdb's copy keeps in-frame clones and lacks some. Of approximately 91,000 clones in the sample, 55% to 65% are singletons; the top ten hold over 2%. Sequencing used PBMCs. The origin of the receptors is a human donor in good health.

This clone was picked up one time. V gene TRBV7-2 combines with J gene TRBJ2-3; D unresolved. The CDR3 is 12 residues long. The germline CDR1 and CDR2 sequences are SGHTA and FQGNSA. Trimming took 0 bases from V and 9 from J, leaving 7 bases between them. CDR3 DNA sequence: TGTGCCAGCAGCTTAGCCTCGCGAACGCAGTATTTT. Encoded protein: CASSLASRTQYF.

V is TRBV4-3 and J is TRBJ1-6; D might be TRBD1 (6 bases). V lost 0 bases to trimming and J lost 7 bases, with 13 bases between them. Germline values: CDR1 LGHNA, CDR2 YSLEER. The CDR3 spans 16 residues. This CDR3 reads CASSQDRLQGNSPLHF. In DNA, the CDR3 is TGCGCCAGCAGCCAAGATCGGCTCCAGGGGAATTCACCCCTCCACTTT.

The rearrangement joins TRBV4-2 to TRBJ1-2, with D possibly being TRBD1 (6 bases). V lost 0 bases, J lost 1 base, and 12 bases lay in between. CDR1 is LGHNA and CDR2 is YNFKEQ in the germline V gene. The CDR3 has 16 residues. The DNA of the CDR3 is TGTGCCAGCAGCCAAGATGACGCAGGGGTTAACTATGGCTACACCTTC. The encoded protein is CASSQDDAGVNYGYTF.

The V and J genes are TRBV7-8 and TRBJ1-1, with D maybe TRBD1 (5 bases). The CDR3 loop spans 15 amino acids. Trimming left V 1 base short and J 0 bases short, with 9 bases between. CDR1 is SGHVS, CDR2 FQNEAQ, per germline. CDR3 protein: CASSLVLGVNTEAFF. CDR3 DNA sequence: TGTGCCAGCAGCTTAGTTTTAGGGGTGAACACTGAAGCTTTCTTT.

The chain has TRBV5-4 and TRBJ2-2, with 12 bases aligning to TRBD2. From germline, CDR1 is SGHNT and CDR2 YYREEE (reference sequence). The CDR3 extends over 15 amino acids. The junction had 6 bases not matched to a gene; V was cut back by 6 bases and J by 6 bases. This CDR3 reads CASKRASGGAGELFF. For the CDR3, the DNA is TGTGCCAGCAAACGGGCTAGCGGGGGGGCCGGGGAGCTGTTTTTT.

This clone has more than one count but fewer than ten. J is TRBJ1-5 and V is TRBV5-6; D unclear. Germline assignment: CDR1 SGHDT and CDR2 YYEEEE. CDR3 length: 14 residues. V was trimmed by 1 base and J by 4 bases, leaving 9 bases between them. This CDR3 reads CASSLITDNQPQHF. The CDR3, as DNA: TGTGCCAGCAGCTTGATTACAGATAATCAGCCCCAGCATTTT.

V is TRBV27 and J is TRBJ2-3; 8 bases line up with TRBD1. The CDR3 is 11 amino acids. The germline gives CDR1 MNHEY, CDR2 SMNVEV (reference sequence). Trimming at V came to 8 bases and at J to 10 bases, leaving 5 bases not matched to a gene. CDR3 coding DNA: TGTGCCAGCCGACAGGGGACAGCGCAGTATTTT. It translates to CASRQGTAQYF.

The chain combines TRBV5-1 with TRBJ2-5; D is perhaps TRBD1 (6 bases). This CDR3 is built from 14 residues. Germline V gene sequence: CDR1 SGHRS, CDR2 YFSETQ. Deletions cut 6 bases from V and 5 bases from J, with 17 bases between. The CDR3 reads CASTLAGGKETQYF. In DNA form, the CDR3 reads TGCGCCAGCACCCTCGCTGGGGGCAAGGAGACCCAGTACTTC. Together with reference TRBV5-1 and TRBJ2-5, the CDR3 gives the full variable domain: KAGVTQTPRYLIKTRGQQVTLSCSPISGHRSVSWYQQTPGQGLQFLFEYFSETQRNKGNFPGRFSGRQFSNSRSEMNVSTLELGDSALYLCASTLAGGKETQYFGPGTRLLVL.

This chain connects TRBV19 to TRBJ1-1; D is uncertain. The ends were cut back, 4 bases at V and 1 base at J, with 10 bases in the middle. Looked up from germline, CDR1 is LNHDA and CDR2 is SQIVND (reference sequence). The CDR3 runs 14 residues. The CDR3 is CASSRSYPNTEAFF. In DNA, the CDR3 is TGTGCCAGTAGTAGGTCCTACCCGAACACTGAAGCTTTCTTT.

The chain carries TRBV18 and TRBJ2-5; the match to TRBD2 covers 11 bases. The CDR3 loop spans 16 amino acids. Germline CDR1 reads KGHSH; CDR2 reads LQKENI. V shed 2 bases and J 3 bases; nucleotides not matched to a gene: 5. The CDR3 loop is CASSPKVLAGEETQYF. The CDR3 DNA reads TGTGCCAGCTCACCAAAGGTACTAGCGGGGGAAGAGACCCAGTACTTC.

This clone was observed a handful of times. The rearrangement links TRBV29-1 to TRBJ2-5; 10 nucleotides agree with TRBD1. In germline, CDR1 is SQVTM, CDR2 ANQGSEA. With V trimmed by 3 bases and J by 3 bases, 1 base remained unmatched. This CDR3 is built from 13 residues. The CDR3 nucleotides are TGCAGCGTTGAGACAGGGGGCGAAGAGACCCAGTACTTC. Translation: CSVETGGEETQYF.

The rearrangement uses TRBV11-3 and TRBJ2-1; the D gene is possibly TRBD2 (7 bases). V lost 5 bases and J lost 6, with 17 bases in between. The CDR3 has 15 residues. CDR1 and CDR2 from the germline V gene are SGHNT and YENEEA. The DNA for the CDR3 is TGTGCCAGCAGCCCCGCGGCGGGGGCTGCCAATGAGCAGTTCTTC. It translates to CASSPAAGAANEQFF.

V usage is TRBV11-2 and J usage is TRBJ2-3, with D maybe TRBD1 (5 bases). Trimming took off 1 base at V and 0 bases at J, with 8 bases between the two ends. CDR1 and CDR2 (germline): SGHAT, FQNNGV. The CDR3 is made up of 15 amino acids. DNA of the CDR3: TGTGCCAGCAGCTTAGCGGCAGGGAGCACAGATACGCAGTATTTT. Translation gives CASSLAAGSTDTQYF.

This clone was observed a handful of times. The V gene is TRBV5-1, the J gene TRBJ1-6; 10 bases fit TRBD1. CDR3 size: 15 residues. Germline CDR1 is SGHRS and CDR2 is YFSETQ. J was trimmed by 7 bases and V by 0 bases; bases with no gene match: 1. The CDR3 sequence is CASSLEGQGNSPLHF. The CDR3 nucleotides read TGCGCCAGCAGCTTGGAGGGACAGGGGAATTCACCCCTCCACTTT.

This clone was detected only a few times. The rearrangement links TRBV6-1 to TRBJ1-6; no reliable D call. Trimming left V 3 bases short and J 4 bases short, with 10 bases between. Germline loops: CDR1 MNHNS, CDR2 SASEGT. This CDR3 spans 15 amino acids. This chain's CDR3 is CASSDQDGYNSPLHF. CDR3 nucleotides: TGTGCCAGCAGTGACCAAGACGGGTATAATTCACCCCTCCACTTT.

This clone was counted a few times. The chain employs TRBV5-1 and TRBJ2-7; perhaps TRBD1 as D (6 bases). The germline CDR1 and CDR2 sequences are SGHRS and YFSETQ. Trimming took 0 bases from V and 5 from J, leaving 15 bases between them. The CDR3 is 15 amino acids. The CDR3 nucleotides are TGCGCCAGCAGCTTGGGACAGGAGGAAACCCACGAGCAGTACTTC. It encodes CASSLGQEETHEQYF.

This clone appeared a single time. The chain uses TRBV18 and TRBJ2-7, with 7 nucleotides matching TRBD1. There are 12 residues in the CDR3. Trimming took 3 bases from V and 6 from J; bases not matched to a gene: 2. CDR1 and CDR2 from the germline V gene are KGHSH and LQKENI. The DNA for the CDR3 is TGTGCCAGCTCACCTGGGACAGCCGAGCAGTACTTC. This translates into CASSPGTAEQYF.

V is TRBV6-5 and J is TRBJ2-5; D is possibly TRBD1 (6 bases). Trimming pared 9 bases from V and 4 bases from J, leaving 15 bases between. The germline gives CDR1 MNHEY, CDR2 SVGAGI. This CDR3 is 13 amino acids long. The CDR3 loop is CASSQGRGETQYF. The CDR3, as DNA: TGTGCCAGTTCCCAGGGGCGCGGAGAGACCCAGTACTTC.

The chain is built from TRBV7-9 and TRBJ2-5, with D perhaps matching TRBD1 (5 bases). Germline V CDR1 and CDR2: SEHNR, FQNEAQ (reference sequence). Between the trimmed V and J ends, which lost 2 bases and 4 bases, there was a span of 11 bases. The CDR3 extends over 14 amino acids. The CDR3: CASSLNQGVETQYF. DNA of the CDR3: TGTGCCAGCAGCTTAAACCAGGGCGTAGAGACCCAGTACTTC.

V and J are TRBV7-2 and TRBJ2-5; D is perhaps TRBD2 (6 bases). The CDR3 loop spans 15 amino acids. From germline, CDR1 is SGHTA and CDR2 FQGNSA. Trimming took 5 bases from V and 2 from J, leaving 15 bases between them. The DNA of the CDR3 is TGTGCCAGCAGCATAAAGGGCGGGGCTCAAGAGACCCAGTACTTC. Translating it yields CASSIKGGAQETQYF.

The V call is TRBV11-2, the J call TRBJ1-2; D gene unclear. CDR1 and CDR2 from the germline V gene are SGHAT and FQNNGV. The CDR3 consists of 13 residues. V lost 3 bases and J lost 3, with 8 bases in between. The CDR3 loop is CASSFNSYYGYTF. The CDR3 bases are TGTGCCAGCAGCTTTAACAGCTACTATGGCTACACCTTC.

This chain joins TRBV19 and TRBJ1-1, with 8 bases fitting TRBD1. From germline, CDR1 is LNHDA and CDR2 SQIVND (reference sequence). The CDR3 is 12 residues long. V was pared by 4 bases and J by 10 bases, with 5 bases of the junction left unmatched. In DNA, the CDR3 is TGTGCCAGTAGTACTCGACAGGGGACAGCTTTCTTT. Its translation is CASSTRQGTAFF.

CDR3 nucleotide sequence: TGCGCCAGCAGCTTGGGGGGGACAGAGAACACTGAAGCTTTCTTT. Translating it yields CASSLGGTENTEAFF. The chain carries TRBV5-1 and TRBJ1-1; the match to TRBD1 covers 7 bases. Germline V gene data show CDR1 as SGHRS and CDR2 as YFSETQ. J was trimmed by 1 base and V by 0 bases; bases with no gene match: 3. The CDR3 is 15 amino acids.

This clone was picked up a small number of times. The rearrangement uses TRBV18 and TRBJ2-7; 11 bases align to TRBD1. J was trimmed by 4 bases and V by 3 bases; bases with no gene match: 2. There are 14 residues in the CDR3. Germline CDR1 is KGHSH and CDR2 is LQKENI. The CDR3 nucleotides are TGTGCCAGCTCACCTGGGACAGGGGGGTACGAGCAGTACTTC. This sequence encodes CASSPGTGGYEQYF.

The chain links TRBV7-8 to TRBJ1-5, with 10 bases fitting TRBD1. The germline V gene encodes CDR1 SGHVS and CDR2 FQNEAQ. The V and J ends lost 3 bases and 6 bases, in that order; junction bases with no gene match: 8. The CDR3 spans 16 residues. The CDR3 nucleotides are TGTGCCAGCAGCTTTAAGACCGGACAGGGGGTTCAGCCCCAGCATTTT. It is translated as CASSFKTGQGVQPQHF.

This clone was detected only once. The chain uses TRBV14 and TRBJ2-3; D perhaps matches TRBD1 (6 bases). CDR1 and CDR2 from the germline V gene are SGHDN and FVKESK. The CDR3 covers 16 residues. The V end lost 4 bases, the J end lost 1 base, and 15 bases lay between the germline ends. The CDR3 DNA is TGTGCCAGCAGCCCCCCCAGGGGCGAACGCACAGATACGCAGTATTTT. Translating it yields CASSPPRGERTDTQYF.

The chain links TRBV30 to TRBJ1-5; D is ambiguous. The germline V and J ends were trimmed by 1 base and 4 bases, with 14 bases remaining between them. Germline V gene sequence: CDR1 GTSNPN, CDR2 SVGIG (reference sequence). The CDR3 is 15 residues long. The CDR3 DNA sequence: TGTGCCTGGAGTGCCCCGACGGAGGTTAATCAGCCCCAGCATTTT. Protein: CAWSAPTEVNQPQHF.

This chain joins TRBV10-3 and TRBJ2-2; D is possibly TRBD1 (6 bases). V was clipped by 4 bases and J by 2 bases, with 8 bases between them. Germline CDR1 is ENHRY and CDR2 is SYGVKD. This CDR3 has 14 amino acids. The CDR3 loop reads CAISGTVNTGELFF. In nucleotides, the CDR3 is TGTGCCATCAGTGGGACAGTAAACACCGGGGAGCTGTTTTTT.

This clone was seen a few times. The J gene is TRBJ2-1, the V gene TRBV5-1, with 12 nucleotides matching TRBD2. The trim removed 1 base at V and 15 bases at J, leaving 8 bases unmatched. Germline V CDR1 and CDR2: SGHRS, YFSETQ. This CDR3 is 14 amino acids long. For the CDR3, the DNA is TGCGCCAGCAGCTTGACTAGCGGGGGGCCCGGGCCGTTCTTC. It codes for CASSLTSGGPGPFF.

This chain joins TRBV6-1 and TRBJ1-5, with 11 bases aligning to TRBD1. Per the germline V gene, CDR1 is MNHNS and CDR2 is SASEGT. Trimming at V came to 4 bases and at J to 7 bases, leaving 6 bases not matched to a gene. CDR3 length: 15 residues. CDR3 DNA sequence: TGTGCCAGCAGTGGAGGACAGGGGGCGAAACAGCCCCAGCATTTT. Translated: CASSGGQGAKQPQHF.